Listed here are 31 T cell receptor beta chains from one sample, sequenced in a study of shared clonotypes between healthy human individuals. Clones were sequenced by immunoSEQ multiplex PCR, and TCRdb holds only the in-frame ones, with some missing. The sample consists of about 1 million clones, around 75% of them appearing once. The sequencing sample was made of memory CD4+ T cells sorted from blood. The subset here: CD45RA-negative fraction. Receptors originate from a man aged 18 to 29 in good health.

This clone appeared once. This rearrangement joins TRBV5-1 to TRBJ2-1; a possible D gene is TRBD1 (6 bases). Germline V gene lookup returns CDR1 SGHRS and CDR2 YFSETQ. The CDR3 is 15 amino acids. The ends were cut back, 6 bases at V and 0 bases at J, with 13 bases in the middle. Written as DNA, the CDR3 is TGCGCCAGCACTATCCTGACAGGCTCCTACAATGAGCAGTTCTTC. Translation gives CASTILTGSYNEQFF.

The V gene is TRBV5-1, the J gene TRBJ1-3; 8 bases fit TRBD1. This CDR3 comprises 16 residues. Germline CDR1 SGHRS, CDR2 YFSETQ. J was trimmed by 2 bases and V by 0 bases; bases with no gene match: 4. The CDR3 region is CASSLGQGKAGNTIYF. The CDR3 DNA reads TGCGCCAGCAGCTTGGGACAGGGGAAAGCTGGAAACACCATATATTTT.

The chain joins TRBV5-6 to TRBJ1-2; no definite D call. The CDR3 has 15 amino acids. Germline lookup yields CDR1 SGHDT and CDR2 YYEEEE. The V gene lost 3 bases and the J gene lost 7 bases, with 19 bases spanning the gap. The CDR3 DNA sequence: TGTGCCAGCAGCTGGCGGACTTTGACGGTATCTGGCTACACCTTC. Amino acid sequence: CASSWRTLTVSGYTF.

This CDR3 reads CASSPTLGQGADTQYF. The CDR3 region has the DNA TGTGCCAGCAGCCCCACTTTGGGACAGGGAGCAGATACGCAGTATTTT. The chain joins TRBV7-3 to TRBJ2-3; 9 bases match TRBD1. V was pared by 5 bases and J by 4 bases, with 10 bases of the junction left unmatched. Germline V lookup: CDR1 SGHTA, CDR2 FQGTGA. There are 16 residues in the CDR3.

V usage is TRBV27 and J usage is TRBJ1-1; D is perhaps TRBD1 (5 bases). CDR3 size: 15 residues. Trimming shortened V by 5 bases and J by 1 base, and 14 bases separated the two germline ends. Germline V gives CDR1 MNHEY, CDR2 SMNVEV (reference sequence). The DNA for the CDR3 is TGTGCCAGCAGTCTGGACACAATAGAGAACACTGAAGCTTTCTTT. This sequence encodes CASSLDTIENTEAFF.

This rearrangement joins TRBV20-1 to TRBJ2-3, with unresolved D. Germline V gene sequence: CDR1 DFQATT, CDR2 SNEGSKA (reference sequence). The V end lost 3 bases, the J end lost 14 bases, and 15 bases lay between the germline ends. The CDR3 has 11 residues. CDR3 nucleotide sequence: TGCAGTGCTAGGGATTACCCCCTAGGGTATTTT. The encoded protein is CSARDYPLGYF.

The CDR3, as DNA: TGTGCCAGCAGTTTCAGATATAATTCACCCCTCCACTTT. Translating gives CASSFRYNSPLHF. The chain uses TRBV6-5 and TRBJ1-6; D is unresolved. The V and J ends lost 4 bases and 4 bases respectively, with 5 bases between them. CDR3 size: 13 residues. Germline V gene data show CDR1 as MNHEY and CDR2 as SVGAGI.

About this clone itself: The identical CDR3 is also encoded by other nucleotide sequences in the sample. Here the CDR3 reads CASSYGGSNQPQHF. The DNA for the CDR3 is TGTGCCAGCAGTTACGGGGGAAGCAATCAGCCCCAGCATTTT. The rearrangement uses TRBV6-6 and TRBJ1-5; D may be TRBD1 (5 bases). This CDR3 region has 14 residues. Per the germline V gene, CDR1 is MNHNY and CDR2 is SVGAGI (reference sequence). V dropped 2 bases and J dropped 1 base, with 6 bases sitting between them.

This rearrangement joins TRBV28 to TRBJ2-5; 7 bases fit TRBD1. After removal of 6 bases from V and 4 bases from J, the junction contained 11 bases not matched to a gene. CDR1 is MDHEN and CDR2 is SYDVKM in the germline V gene. This CDR3 has 15 amino acids. The CDR3 here is CASSKRQGQLETQYF. The CDR3 nucleotides are TGTGCCAGCAGCAAAAGACAGGGCCAACTAGAGACCCAGTACTTC.

The count of this clone is one. It may be a read error: a sequence one base away is much more abundant. The chain recombines TRBV11-3 with TRBJ2-2; the D is unclear. This CDR3 region has 15 residues. Trimming cost V 1 base and J 6 bases, with 12 bases left between them. Germline lookup yields CDR1 SGHNT and CDR2 YENEEA. The CDR3 sequence: CASSLGLGEAGELFF. CDR3 sequence (DNA): TGTGCCAGCAGCTTAGGGCTAGGAGAGGCCGGGGAGCTGTTTTTT.

The chain links TRBV19 to TRBJ1-3, with no clear D. Trimming removed 7 bases from V and 7 bases from J, with 8 bases in between. Germline V gene data show CDR1 as LNHDA and CDR2 as SQIVND (reference sequence). The CDR3 spans 11 residues. This CDR3 reads CASTLGNTIYF. The CDR3, as DNA: TGTGCCAGTACCCTCGGGAACACCATATATTTT.

Only a few counts were recorded for this clone. CDR3 sequence: CASRFPGQTEAFF. The DNA for the CDR3 is TGTGCCAGCAGGTTCCCGGGGCAAACTGAAGCTTTCTTT. V gene TRBV27 combines with J gene TRBJ1-1, with D possibly matching TRBD1 (5 bases). The CDR3 has 13 amino acids. V was pared by 6 bases and J by 5 bases, with 13 bases between. Germline V gene lookup returns CDR1 MNHEY and CDR2 SMNVEV (reference sequence).

The V and J genes are TRBV5-6 and TRBJ2-1; 8 bases align to TRBD1. The CDR3 totals 16 residues. Trimming removed 4 bases from V and 6 bases from J; junction bases left unmatched: 12. Germline lookup yields CDR1 SGHDT and CDR2 YYEEEE. CDR3 region: CASSQPATGDSNEQFF. DNA for the CDR3: TGTGCCAGCAGCCAACCTGCGACAGGGGATTCCAATGAGCAGTTCTTC.

The chain uses TRBV28 and TRBJ1-1; unclear D gene. The CDR3 spans 14 residues. V dropped 3 bases and J dropped 1 base, with 9 bases sitting between them. Germline-derived CDR1 and CDR2 are MDHEN and SYDVKM. In DNA form, the CDR3 reads TGTGCCAGCAGTTTGCGGCAGAGGAACACTGAAGCTTTCTTT. This gives the protein CASSLRQRNTEAFF.

The table lists this clone with many counts. The chain uses TRBV7-9 and TRBJ2-2, with 7 bases that match TRBD1. CDR1 is SEHNR and CDR2 is FQNEAQ in the germline V gene (reference sequence). The trim removed 11 bases at V and 4 bases at J, leaving 13 bases unmatched. The CDR3 runs to 15 residues. DNA for the CDR3: TGTGCCGGAACTCATAGACAGGGAGCCACCGGGGAGCTGTTTTTT. Protein product: CAGTHRQGATGELFF. Full variable domain (missing parts from reference TRBV7-9 and TRBJ2-2): DTGVSQNPRHKITKRGQNVTFRCDPISEHNRLYWYRQTLGQGPEFLTYFQNEAQLEKSRLLSDRFSAERPKGSFSTLEIQRTEQGDSAMYLCAGTHRQGATGELFFGEGSRLTVL.

The chain employs TRBV5-4 and TRBJ2-3; D might be TRBD2 (6 bases). This CDR3 spans 16 amino acids. With 2 bases removed from V and 4 bases from J, the gap between germline ends came to 17 bases. Germline V lookup: CDR1 SGHNT, CDR2 YYREEE (reference sequence). In DNA, the CDR3 is TGTGCCAGCAGCTTATCAGGGAGGTCGGCATCAGATACGCAGTATTTT. It encodes CASSLSGRSASDTQYF.

The rearrangement links TRBV5-1 to TRBJ2-3; the match to TRBD2 covers 10 bases. CDR3 length: 15 amino acids. Losses at the gene ends were 3 bases for V and 1 base for J; bases not matched to a gene: 2. Germline V gene sequence: CDR1 SGHRS, CDR2 YFSETQ. This CDR3 reads CASSSGTSGTDTQYF. DNA for the CDR3: TGCGCCAGCAGCTCTGGGACTAGCGGCACAGATACGCAGTATTTT.

The chain employs TRBV18 and TRBJ1-2; D not resolved. V gave up 3 bases and J gave up 7 bases, with 21 bases separating them. The CDR3 loop spans 16 amino acids. Germline V CDR1 and CDR2: KGHSH, LQKENI. This CDR3 reads CASSPRNDGKGVGYTF. The CDR3 DNA reads as TGTGCCAGCTCACCGAGAAATGATGGGAAGGGAGTTGGCTACACCTTC.

The count of this clone is one. The CDR3 sequence: CASSLQQGNGDTQYF. Here the CDR3 DNA reads TGTGCCAGCAGCTTACAGCAGGGTAATGGGGATACGCAGTATTTT. The chain employs TRBV7-9 and TRBJ2-3, with D perhaps TRBD1 (5 bases). V dropped 2 bases and J dropped 6 bases, with 15 bases sitting between them. The CDR3 spans 15 residues. The germline V gene has CDR1 SEHNR and CDR2 FQNEAQ (reference sequence). Full variable domain (missing parts from reference TRBV7-9 and TRBJ2-3): DTGVSQNPRHKITKRGQNVTFRCDPISEHNRLYWYRQTLGQGPEFLTYFQNEAQLEKSRLLSDRFSAERPKGSFSTLEIQRTEQGDSAMYLCASSLQQGNGDTQYFGPGTRLTVL.

This clone was recorded once. This sequence joins TRBV7-3 and TRBJ2-7, with 7 bases lining up with TRBD2. The CDR3 has 15 amino acids. The germline gives CDR1 SGHTA, CDR2 FQGTGA. The junction had 13 bases not matched to a gene; V was cut back by 6 bases and J by 5 bases. As DNA, the CDR3 is TGTGCCAGCAGACCAAAAGGACACCGGGGGGACGAGCAGTACTTC. Translated, it gives CASRPKGHRGDEQYF.

This clone has more than one count but fewer than ten. This sequence joins TRBV7-6 and TRBJ2-5, with TRBD2 matching 9 bases. Germline V CDR1 and CDR2: SGHVS, FNYEAQ. V gave up 6 bases and J gave up 5 bases; unmatched junction bases: 13. The CDR3 sequence is 16 residues long. The CDR3 coding sequence is TGTGCCAGCAGTAATACCGGGACTAGCCTTGGGGAGACCCAGTACTTC. Encoded protein: CASSNTGTSLGETQYF.

V gene TRBV30 combines with J gene TRBJ1-3, with 7 nucleotides matching TRBD1. The CDR3 spans 13 residues. Germline V gives CDR1 GTSNPN, CDR2 SVGIG (reference sequence). After removal of 2 bases from V and 7 bases from J, the junction contained 5 bases not matched to a gene. For the CDR3, the DNA is TGTGCCTGGAGTCACAGGGGACCGAACACCATATATTTT. It specifies CAWSHRGPNTIYF. The full variable domain, completed using reference TRBV30 and TRBJ1-3, is SQTIHQWPATLVQPVGSPLSLECTVEGTSNPNLYWYRQAAGRGLQLLFYSVGIGQISSEVPQNLSASRPQDRQFILSSKKLLLSDSGFYLCAWSHRGPNTIYFGEGSWLTVV.

The chain links TRBV19 to TRBJ2-1; D may be TRBD1 (5 bases). V was trimmed by 3 bases and J by 9 bases, leaving 12 bases between them. Germline V gene data show CDR1 as LNHDA and CDR2 as SQIVND (reference sequence). The CDR3 totals 13 residues. The CDR3 DNA reads as TGTGCCAGTAGTATGAGCTGGCAGGGTGAGCAGTTCTTC. Its protein is CASSMSWQGEQFF.

This clone was seen at least ten times. This chain links TRBV19 with TRBJ1-5; 7 bases match TRBD1. The CDR3 is 14 residues long. In germline, CDR1 is LNHDA, CDR2 SQIVND (reference sequence). V trimming: 10 bases; J trimming: 4 bases; junction bases outside the gene matches: 10. DNA of the CDR3: TGTGCCACTCATCAGGGGGGGAGTAATCAGCCCCAGCATTTT. Translation gives CATHQGGSNQPQHF.

The CDR3 DNA is TGTGCCAGCATACGCGGAAGTTCTAATGAAAAACTGTTTTTT. Its translation: CASIRGSSNEKLFF. The chain employs TRBV6-1 and TRBJ1-4; no definite D call. CDR1 and CDR2 (germline): MNHNS, SASEGT. The CDR3 loop spans 14 amino acids. Trimming pared 7 bases from V and 3 bases from J, leaving 12 bases between.

In this sample, this clone turned up a few times. This rearrangement joins TRBV11-2 to TRBJ1-1; D unresolved. This CDR3 is built from 13 residues. V lost 5 bases and J lost 6, with 13 bases in between. Germline V gives CDR1 SGHAT, CDR2 FQNNGV. DNA for the CDR3: TGTGCCAGCAGCCTAGGACTGGTGGCTGAAGCTTTCTTT. This translates into CASSLGLVAEAFF.

In this sample, this clone turned up once. This sequence joins TRBV12-5 and TRBJ1-5; D may be TRBD1 (5 bases). V lost 0 bases, J lost 2 bases, and 11 bases lay in between. The CDR3 spans 16 residues. Germline assignment: CDR1 LGHNT and CDR2 FRNRAP. The CDR3 loop is CASGLVQGAGNQPQHF. The CDR3 coding sequence is TGTGCTAGTGGTTTGGTACAAGGGGCCGGCAATCAGCCCCAGCATTTT.

This clone occurred once. The rearrangement links TRBV30 to TRBJ2-3; 11 nucleotides line up with TRBD2. The V gene's germline CDR1 is GTSNPN and CDR2 SVGIG (reference sequence). The CDR3 spans 12 residues. The junction had 0 bases not matched to a gene; V was cut back by 4 bases and J by 6 bases. As DNA, the CDR3 is TGTGCCTGGACTAGCGGGGGGGATACGCAGTATTTT. This sequence encodes CAWTSGGDTQYF.

This chain links TRBV5-1 with TRBJ2-4; maybe TRBD1 (6 bases). Germline V lookup: CDR1 SGHRS, CDR2 YFSETQ. This CDR3 is 15 amino acids long. Trimming took off 0 bases at V and 7 bases at J, with 14 bases between the two ends. The CDR3 reads CASSLAPGAMNIQYF. CDR3 sequence (DNA): TGCGCCAGCAGCTTGGCCCCAGGGGCTATGAACATTCAGTACTTC.

The rearrangement uses TRBV29-1 and TRBJ2-3; D is unclear. Trimming pared 4 bases from V and 0 bases from J, leaving 2 bases between. CDR3 length: 11 amino acids. The germline gives CDR1 SQVTM, CDR2 ANQGSEA. This CDR3 reads CSVVSTDTQYF. The CDR3 coding sequence is TGCAGCGTTGTAAGCACAGATACGCAGTATTTT.

The rearrangement links TRBV9 to TRBJ2-3, with 9 bases that match TRBD2. Trimming removed 3 bases from V and 6 bases from J; junction bases left unmatched: 11. This CDR3 comprises 16 residues. Germline CDR1 is SGDLS and CDR2 is YYNGEE. In DNA, the CDR3 is TGTGCCAGCAGCGCTTGGCGGGAGGGCCAGTGGGATACGCAGTATTTT. It codes for CASSAWREGQWDTQYF.